This record looks at one T cell receptor (beta chain) sequence and its context. The CDR3 runs to 15 residues. Trimming took 0 bases from V and 0 from J; bases not matched to a gene: 3. CDR1 is SGHNT, CDR2 YYREEE, per germline (reference sequence). These data originate in a study of blood T cell repertoires in COVID-19. Study context: The origin of the acute and convalescent COVID-19 samples was the United States, Italy and Spain.

As originally analysed: Amplified reference gene primers provided the basis for estimating nucleated cell counts. TCRdb keeps only in-frame clones here, not all; method: immunoSEQ multiplex PCR. V and J calls and clone size are those listed in that table; D and trimming were worked out from the DNA. The table records more than 150,000 clones, about nine tenths of them present only once. The sequencing sample was made of peripheral blood. The clonotype comes from a man aged 65-85 years with active or convalescent COVID-19. V gene TRBV5-4 combines with J gene TRBJ2-7; 7 bases align to TRBD2. Here the CDR3 DNA reads TGTGCCAGCAGCTTGGGCGGGGGTGGCTCCTACGAGCAGTACTTC. It encodes CASSLGGGGSYEQYF.